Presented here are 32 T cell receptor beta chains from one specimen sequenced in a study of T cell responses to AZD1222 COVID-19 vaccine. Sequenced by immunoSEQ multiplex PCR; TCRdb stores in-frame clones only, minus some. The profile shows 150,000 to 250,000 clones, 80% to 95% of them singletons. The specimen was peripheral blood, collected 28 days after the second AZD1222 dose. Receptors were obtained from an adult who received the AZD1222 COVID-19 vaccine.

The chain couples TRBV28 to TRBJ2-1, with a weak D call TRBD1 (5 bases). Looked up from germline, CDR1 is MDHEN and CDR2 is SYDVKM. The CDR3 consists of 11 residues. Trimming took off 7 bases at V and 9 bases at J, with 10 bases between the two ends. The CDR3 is CASTDRGEQFF. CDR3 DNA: TGTGCCAGCACCGATAGGGGTGAGCAGTTCTTC.

CDR3 DNA sequence: TGTGCCAGCAGCACCAACAGGGTCCCAGATACGCAGTATTTT. Its translation: CASSTNRVPDTQYF. The chain employs TRBV7-2 and TRBJ2-3; D possibly corresponds to TRBD1 (6 bases). Trimming took 5 bases from V and 4 from J, leaving 13 bases between them. From germline, CDR1 is SGHTA and CDR2 FQGNSA. This CDR3 has 14 amino acids.

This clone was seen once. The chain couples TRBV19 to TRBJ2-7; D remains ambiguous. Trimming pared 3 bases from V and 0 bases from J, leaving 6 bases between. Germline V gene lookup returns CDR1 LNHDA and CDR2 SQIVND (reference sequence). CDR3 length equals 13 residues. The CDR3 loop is CASSILNSYEQYF. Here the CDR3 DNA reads TGTGCCAGTAGTATTCTCAACTCCTACGAGCAGTACTTC.

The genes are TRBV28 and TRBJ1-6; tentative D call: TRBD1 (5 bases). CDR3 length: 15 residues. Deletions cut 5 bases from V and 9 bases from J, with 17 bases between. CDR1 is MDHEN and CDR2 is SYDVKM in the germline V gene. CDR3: CASSRTGTKSSPLHF. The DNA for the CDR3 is TGTGCCAGCAGTAGAACCGGGACTAAGAGTTCACCCCTCCACTTT.

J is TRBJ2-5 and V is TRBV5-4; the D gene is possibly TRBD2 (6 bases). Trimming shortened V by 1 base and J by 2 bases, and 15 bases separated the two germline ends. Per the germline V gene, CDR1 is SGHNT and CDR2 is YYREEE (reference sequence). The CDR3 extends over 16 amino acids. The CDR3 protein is CASSLSEGGAQETQYF. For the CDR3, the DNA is TGTGCCAGCAGCTTGTCCGAGGGAGGTGCGCAAGAGACCCAGTACTTC.

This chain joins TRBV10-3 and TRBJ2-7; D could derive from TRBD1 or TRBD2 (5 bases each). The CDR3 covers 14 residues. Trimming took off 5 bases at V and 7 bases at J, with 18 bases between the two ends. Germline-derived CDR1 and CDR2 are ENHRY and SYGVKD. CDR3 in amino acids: CAISIKGPRGEQYF. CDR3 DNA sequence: TGTGCCATCAGTATTAAGGGACCCCGGGGTGAGCAGTACTTC.

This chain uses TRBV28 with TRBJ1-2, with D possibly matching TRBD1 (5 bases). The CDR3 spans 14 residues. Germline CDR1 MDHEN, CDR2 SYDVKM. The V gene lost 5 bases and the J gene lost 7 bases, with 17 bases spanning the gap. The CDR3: CASSPGPGIPGYTF. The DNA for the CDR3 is TGTGCCAGCAGTCCGGGACCGGGGATCCCTGGCTACACCTTC.

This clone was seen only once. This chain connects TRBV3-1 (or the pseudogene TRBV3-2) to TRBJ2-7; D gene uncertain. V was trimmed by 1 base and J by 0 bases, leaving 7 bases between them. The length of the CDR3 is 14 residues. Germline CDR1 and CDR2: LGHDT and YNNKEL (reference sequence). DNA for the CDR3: TGTGCCAGCAGCCAAGTCGCCTTCTCCTACGAGCAGTACTTC. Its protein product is CASSQVAFSYEQYF.

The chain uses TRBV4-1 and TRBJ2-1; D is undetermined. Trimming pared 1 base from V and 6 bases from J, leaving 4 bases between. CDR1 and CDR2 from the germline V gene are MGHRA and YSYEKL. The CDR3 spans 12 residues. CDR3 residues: CASSQVTNEQFF. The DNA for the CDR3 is TGCGCCAGCAGCCAAGTCACCAATGAGCAGTTCTTC.

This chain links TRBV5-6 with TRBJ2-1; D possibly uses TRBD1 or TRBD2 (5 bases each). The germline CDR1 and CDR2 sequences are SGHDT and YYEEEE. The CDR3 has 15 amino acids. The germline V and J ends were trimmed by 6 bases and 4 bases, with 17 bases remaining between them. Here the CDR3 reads CASTPGTGIYNEQFF. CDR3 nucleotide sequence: TGTGCCAGCACCCCTGGGACCGGGATATACAATGAGCAGTTCTTC.

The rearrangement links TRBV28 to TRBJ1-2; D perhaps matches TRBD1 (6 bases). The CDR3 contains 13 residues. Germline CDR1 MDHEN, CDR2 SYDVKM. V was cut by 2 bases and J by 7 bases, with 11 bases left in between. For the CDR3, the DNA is TGTGCCAGCAGTTTAACAGGGCAGAGTGGCTACACCTTC. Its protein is CASSLTGQSGYTF.

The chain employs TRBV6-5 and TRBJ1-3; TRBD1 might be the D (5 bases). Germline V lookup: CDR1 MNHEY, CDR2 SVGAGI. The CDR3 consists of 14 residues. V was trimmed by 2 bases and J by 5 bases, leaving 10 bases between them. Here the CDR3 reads CASSYAGTRNTIYF. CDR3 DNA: TGTGCCAGCAGTTACGCCGGGACCAGAAACACCATATATTTT.

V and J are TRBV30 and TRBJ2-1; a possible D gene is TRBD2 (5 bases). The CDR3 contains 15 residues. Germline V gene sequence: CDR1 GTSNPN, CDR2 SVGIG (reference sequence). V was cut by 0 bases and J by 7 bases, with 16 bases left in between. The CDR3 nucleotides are TGTGCCTGGAGTGTTTCCGCCCCGAGAGGGAATGAGCAGTTCTTC. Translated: CAWSVSAPRGNEQFF.

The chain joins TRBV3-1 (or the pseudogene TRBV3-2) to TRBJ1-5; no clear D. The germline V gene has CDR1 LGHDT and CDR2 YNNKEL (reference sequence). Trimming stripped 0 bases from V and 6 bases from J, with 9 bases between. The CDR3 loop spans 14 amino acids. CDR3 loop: CASSQEGWGQPQHF. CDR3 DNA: TGTGCCAGCAGCCAAGAGGGTTGGGGTCAGCCCCAGCATTTT.

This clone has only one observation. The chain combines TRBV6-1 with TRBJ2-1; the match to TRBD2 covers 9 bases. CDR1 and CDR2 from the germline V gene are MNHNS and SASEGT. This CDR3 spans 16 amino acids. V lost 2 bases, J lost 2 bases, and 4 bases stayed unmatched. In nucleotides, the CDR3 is TGTGCCAGCAGTGAAACTAGCGGGCCAACCTACAATGAGCAGTTCTTC. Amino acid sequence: CASSETSGPTYNEQFF.

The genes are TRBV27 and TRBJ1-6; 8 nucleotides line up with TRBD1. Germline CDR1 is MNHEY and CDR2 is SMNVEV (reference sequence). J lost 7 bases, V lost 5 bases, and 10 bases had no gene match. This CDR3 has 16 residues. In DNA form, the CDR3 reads TGTGCCAGCAGTCCGGACCGGGACAGGTTAAATTCACCCCTCCACTTT. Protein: CASSPDRDRLNSPLHF.

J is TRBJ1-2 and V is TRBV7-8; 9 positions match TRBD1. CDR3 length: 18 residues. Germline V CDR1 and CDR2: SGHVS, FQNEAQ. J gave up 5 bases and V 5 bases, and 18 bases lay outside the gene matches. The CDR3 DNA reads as TGTGCCAGCAGCACTACCGGGACAGGGCAACCGGGGAGTTATGGCTACACCTTC. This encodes CASSTTGTGQPGSYGYTF.

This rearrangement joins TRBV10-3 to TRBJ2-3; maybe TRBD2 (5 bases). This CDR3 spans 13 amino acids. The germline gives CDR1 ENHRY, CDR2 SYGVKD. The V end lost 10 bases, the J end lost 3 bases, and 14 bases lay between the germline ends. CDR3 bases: TGTGCCACCTCACTAGGCTTAACAGATACGCAGTATTTT. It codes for CATSLGLTDTQYF.

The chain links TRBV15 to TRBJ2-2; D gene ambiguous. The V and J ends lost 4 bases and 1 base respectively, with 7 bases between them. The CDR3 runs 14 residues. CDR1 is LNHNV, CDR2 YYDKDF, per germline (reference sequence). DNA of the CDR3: TGTGCCACCAGCAACGAAGGGAACACCGGGGAGCTGTTTTTT. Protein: CATSNEGNTGELFF.

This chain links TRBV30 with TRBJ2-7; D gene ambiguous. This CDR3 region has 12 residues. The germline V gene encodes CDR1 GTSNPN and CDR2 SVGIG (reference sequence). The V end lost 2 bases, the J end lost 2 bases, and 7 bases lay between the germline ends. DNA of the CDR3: TGTGCCTGGAGTAGGGATCCCTACGAGCAGTACTTC. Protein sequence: CAWSRDPYEQYF.

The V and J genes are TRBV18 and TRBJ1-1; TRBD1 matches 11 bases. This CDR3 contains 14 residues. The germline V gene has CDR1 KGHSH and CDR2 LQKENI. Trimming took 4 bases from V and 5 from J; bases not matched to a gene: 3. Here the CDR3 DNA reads TGTGCCAGCTCACTGGGACAGGGGGAAACTGAAGCTTTCTTT. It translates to CASSLGQGETEAFF.

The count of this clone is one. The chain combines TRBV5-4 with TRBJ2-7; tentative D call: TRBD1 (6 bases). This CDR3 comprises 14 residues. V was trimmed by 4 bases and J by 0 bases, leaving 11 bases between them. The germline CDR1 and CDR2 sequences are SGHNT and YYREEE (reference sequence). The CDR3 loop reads CASSKDRSSYEQYF. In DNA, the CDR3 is TGTGCCAGCAGCAAGGACAGAAGCTCCTACGAGCAGTACTTC. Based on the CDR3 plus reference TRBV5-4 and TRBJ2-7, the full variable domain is ETGVTQSPTHLIKTRGQQVTLRCSSQSGHNTVSWYQQALGQGPQFIFQYYREEENGRGNFPPRFSGLQFPNYSSELNVNALELDDSALYLCASSKDRSSYEQYFGPGTRLTVT.

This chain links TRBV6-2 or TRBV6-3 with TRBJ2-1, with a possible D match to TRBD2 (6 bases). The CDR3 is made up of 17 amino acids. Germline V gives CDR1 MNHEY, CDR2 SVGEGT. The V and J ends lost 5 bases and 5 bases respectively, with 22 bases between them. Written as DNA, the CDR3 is TGTGCCAGCAGTACCGCGGGACCAACTCCGAGACACAATGAGCAGTTCTTC. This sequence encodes CASSTAGPTPRHNEQFF.

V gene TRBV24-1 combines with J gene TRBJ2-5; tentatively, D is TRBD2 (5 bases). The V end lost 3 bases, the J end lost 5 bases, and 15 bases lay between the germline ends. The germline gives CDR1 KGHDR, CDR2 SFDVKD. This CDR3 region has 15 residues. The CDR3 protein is CATSDGGRVWETQYF. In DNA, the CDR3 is TGTGCCACCAGTGATGGTGGGAGAGTCTGGGAGACCCAGTACTTC.

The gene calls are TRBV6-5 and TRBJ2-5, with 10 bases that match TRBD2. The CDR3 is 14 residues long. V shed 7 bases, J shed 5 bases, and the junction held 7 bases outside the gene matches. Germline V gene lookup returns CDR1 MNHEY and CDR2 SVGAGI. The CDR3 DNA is TGTGCCAGCACCGGGACTAGCGCCGGGGAGACCCAGTACTTC. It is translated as CASTGTSAGETQYF.

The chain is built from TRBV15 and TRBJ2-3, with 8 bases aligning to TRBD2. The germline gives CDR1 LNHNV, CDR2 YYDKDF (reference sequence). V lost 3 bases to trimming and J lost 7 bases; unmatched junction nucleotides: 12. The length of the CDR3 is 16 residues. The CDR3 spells CATSSKTSGGGNTQYF. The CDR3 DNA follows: TGTGCCACCAGCAGCAAAACTAGCGGAGGTGGAAATACGCAGTATTTT.

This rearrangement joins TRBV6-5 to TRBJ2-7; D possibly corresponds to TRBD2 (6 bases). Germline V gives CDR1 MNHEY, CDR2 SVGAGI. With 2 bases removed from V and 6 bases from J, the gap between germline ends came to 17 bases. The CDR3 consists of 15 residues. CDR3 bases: TGTGCCAGCAGTTACAGGTTCAGCGGGCGGGGCGAGCAGTACTTC. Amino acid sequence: CASSYRFSGRGEQYF.

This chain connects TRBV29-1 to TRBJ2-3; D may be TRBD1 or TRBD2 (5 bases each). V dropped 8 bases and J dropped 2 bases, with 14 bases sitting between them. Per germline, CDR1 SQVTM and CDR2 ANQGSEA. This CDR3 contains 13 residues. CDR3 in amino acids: CSQRDPFTDTQYF. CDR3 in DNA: TGCAGCCAGAGGGACCCTTTCACAGATACGCAGTATTTT.

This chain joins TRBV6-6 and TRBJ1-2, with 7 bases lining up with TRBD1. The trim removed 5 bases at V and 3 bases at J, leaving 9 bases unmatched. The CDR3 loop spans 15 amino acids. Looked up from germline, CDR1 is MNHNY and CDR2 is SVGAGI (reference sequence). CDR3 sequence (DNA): TGTGCCAGCAGTAACCGACAGGGCGGGGACTATGGCTACACCTTC. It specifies CASSNRQGGDYGYTF.

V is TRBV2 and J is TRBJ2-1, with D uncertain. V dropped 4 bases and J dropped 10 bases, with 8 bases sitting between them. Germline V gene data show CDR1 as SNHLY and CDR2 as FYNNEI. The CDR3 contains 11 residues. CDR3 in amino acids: CASSVQTEQFF. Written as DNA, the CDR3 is TGTGCCAGCAGTGTGCAAACCGAGCAGTTCTTC.

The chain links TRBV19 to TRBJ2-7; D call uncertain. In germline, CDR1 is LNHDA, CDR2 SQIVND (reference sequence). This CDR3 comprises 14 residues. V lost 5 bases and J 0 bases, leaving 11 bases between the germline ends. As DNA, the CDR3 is TGTGCCAGTAGTCTGCAGGTACGCTCCTACGAGCAGTACTTC. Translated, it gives CASSLQVRSYEQYF.

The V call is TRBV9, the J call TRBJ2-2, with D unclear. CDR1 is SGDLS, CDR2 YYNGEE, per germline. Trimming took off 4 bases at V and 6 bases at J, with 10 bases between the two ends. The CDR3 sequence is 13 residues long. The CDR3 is CASSPVMAGELFF. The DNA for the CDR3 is TGTGCCAGCAGCCCGGTAATGGCCGGGGAGCTGTTTTTT.